The 8 T cell receptor beta chains below were found in one sample sequenced in a study of cytomegalovirus exposure and HLA in healthy donors. The primer mix had 60 Vbeta and 13 Jbeta primers. TCRdb's copy holds only in-frame clones and misses some; the assay was immunoSEQ multiplex PCR. The table includes 180,000 or so clones, about four fifths detected once. Sequenced input: PBMCs. The receptors shown here come from a male donor in good health and CMV-seronegative.

The chain's CDR3 is CASSSTAGTGYTDTQYF. The DNA of the CDR3 is TGCGCCAGCAGCTCTACGGCCGGGACAGGGTACACAGATACGCAGTATTTT. The genes are TRBV4-1 and TRBJ2-3; 9 bases fit TRBD1. Germline values: CDR1 MGHRA, CDR2 YSYEKL. Unmatched junction bases numbered 11, after V lost 5 bases and J lost 2 bases. This CDR3 contains 17 residues.

As concerns this clone: Distinct nucleotide sequences in the sample also encode this CDR3. This chain links TRBV28 with TRBJ1-1; 7 bases are shared with TRBD1. Germline V gives CDR1 MDHEN, CDR2 SYDVKM. This CDR3 is 13 amino acids long. The V gene end was trimmed by 6 bases and the J gene end by 2 bases; junction bases not matched to a gene: 3. In DNA form, the CDR3 reads TGTGCCAGCAGGCGGACAGGTAACACTGAAGCTTTCTTT. Its protein product is CASRRTGNTEAFF.

V and J are TRBV5-1 and TRBJ1-1, with 8 bases lining up with TRBD1. The CDR3 spans 14 residues. CDR1 and CDR2 (germline): SGHRS, YFSETQ. The V and J ends lost 2 bases and 4 bases, in that order; junction bases with no gene match: 4. The CDR3 sequence: CASSLGQGGTEAFF. The CDR3 DNA sequence: TGCGCCAGCAGCTTAGGACAGGGCGGCACTGAAGCTTTCTTT.

V usage is TRBV6-1 and J usage is TRBJ1-5; maybe TRBD1 (6 bases). This CDR3 region has 16 residues. From germline, CDR1 is MNHNS and CDR2 SASEGT. Trimming shortened V by 0 bases and J by 5 bases, and 14 bases separated the two germline ends. The CDR3 spells CASSEAPGQKDQPQHF. DNA of the CDR3: TGTGCCAGCAGTGAAGCACCTGGACAGAAGGATCAGCCCCAGCATTTT.

The chain recombines TRBV6-5 with TRBJ2-7; 10 bases are a match to TRBD1. Germline CDR1 MNHEY, CDR2 SVGAGI. The V gene end was trimmed by 9 bases and the J gene end by 1 base; junction bases not matched to a gene: 6. The CDR3 consists of 14 residues. The CDR3 sequence is CASSRQGASYEQYF. The CDR3 bases are TGTGCCAGTTCACGACAGGGGGCATCCTACGAGCAGTACTTC.

This chain links TRBV19 with TRBJ1-2, with D possibly matching TRBD1 (6 bases). Trimming took 6 bases from V and 7 from J, leaving 24 bases between them. Per the germline V gene, CDR1 is LNHDA and CDR2 is SQIVND (reference sequence). The CDR3 extends over 16 amino acids. CDR3 nucleotide sequence: TGTGCCAGTAGCATTCTATACAGGGAAGTCGTCTCTGGCTACACCTTC. Protein sequence: CASSILYREVVSGYTF.

V usage is TRBV6-1 and J usage is TRBJ2-1; D may be TRBD2 (6 bases). CDR3 length: 18 residues. V lost 2 bases and J 0 bases, leaving 17 bases between the germline ends. Germline V CDR1 and CDR2: MNHNS, SASEGT. CDR3 amino acids: CASSEFWGERGSYNEQFF. The CDR3 DNA reads TGTGCCAGCAGTGAATTTTGGGGGGAGAGGGGCTCCTACAATGAGCAGTTCTTC.

The J gene is TRBJ2-7, the V gene TRBV18; 8 bases line up with TRBD1. This CDR3 is 14 amino acids long. Trimming cost V 3 bases and J 4 bases; bases outside gene matches: 5. Germline V lookup: CDR1 KGHSH, CDR2 LQKENI. In nucleotides, the CDR3 is TGTGCCAGCTCACCGGACAGGGATGTATACGAGCAGTACTTC. It encodes CASSPDRDVYEQYF.